These 9 T cell receptor beta chains were sequenced from one sample in a study of molecular identifiers for immune sequencing clone quantification. TCRdb re-derived calls from the PCR reads in MiXCR, one entry per CDR3 protein. This table has about 640,000 distinct CDR3 sequences, about 20% appearing once. Sequencing was done on a sample of naive CD8+ T cells from blood, with Jurkat cell RNA spiked in. Regarding subset: FACS-sorted CD8+CD4-CCR7+CD45RA+ naive T cells. Source of these receptors: a human donor in good health. Some libraries in this study had Jurkat cell RNA spiked in.

This clonotype was detected ten times or more. The CDR3 sequence: CSARRRDINQPQHF. CDR3 nucleotide sequence: TGCAGTGCTCGCCGGCGGGACATAAATCAGCCCCAGCATTTT. V usage is TRBV20-1 and J usage is TRBJ1-5; D possibly corresponds to TRBD1 (6 bases). The V and J ends lost 5 bases and 4 bases respectively, with 15 bases between them. CDR1 and CDR2 (germline): DFQATT, SNEGSKA (reference sequence). The CDR3 is 14 amino acids.

This clonotype was observed at least ten times. This chain links TRBV19 with TRBJ1-5; D perhaps matches TRBD1 (5 bases). V lost 4 bases and J lost 7, with 11 bases in between. Germline CDR1 is LNHDA and CDR2 is SQIVND (reference sequence). The CDR3 covers 13 residues. CDR3 DNA: TGTGCCAGTAGTACCTGGGGGGACCAGCCCCAGCATTTT. Translating gives CASSTWGDQPQHF.

The CDR3 region is CASSLGRGASTEAFF. In DNA form, the CDR3 reads TGTGCCAGCAGTCTCGGAAGAGGGGCGAGCACTGAAGCTTTCTTT. The chain recombines TRBV27 with TRBJ1-1, with D possibly being TRBD1 (5 bases). Germline CDR1 and CDR2: MNHEY and SMNVEV (reference sequence). The CDR3 extends over 15 amino acids. The ends were cut back, 5 bases at V and 4 bases at J, with 17 bases in the middle.

V gene TRBV20-1 combines with J gene TRBJ1-4; no firm D call. V lost 0 bases and J lost 2, with 10 bases in between. The germline gives CDR1 DFQATT, CDR2 SNEGSKA (reference sequence). The CDR3 contains 15 residues. The CDR3 reads CSARDIQATNEKLFF. CDR3 coding DNA: TGCAGTGCTAGAGATATCCAGGCGACTAATGAAAAACTGTTTTTT.

This clonotype was observed many times. The chain recombines TRBV20-1 with TRBJ1-1; 8 bases map to TRBD1. Germline CDR1 reads DFQATT; CDR2 reads SNEGSKA (reference sequence). The CDR3 is 14 amino acids. V shed 2 bases and J 7 bases; nucleotides not matched to a gene: 9. CDR3 sequence reads: CSARNGQGFFEAFF. The CDR3 nucleotides read TGCAGTGCTAGAAACGGACAGGGCTTTTTTGAAGCTTTCTTT.

This clonotype showed up just a few times. The chain uses TRBV27 and TRBJ2-7; TRBD2 matches at 12 bases. V shed 6 bases, J shed 1 base, and the junction held 1 base outside the gene matches. The germline V gene has CDR1 MNHEY and CDR2 SMNVEV (reference sequence). This CDR3 contains 14 residues. The CDR3 DNA sequence: TGTGCCAGCAGAGGGACTAGCGGGTCCTACGAGCAGTACTTC. This translates into CASRGTSGSYEQYF.

This clonotype was seen at least ten times. This chain links TRBV7-6 with TRBJ2-5, with 9 bases aligning to TRBD1. Germline assignment: CDR1 SGHVS and CDR2 FNYEAQ. Trimming took 5 bases from V and 3 from J; bases not matched to a gene: 10. The length of the CDR3 is 16 residues. This CDR3 is CASSLNWGQGKETQYF. The CDR3 DNA follows: TGTGCCAGCAGCCTGAATTGGGGACAGGGTAAAGAGACCCAGTACTTC.

This clonotype was seen ten or more times. This chain uses TRBV28 with TRBJ2-5, with D possibly matching TRBD2 (5 bases). The CDR3 consists of 15 residues. Between the trimmed V and J ends, which lost 3 bases and 0 bases, there was a span of 11 bases. Germline V CDR1 and CDR2: MDHEN, SYDVKM. This chain's CDR3 is CASSFSATHQETQYF. In DNA form, the CDR3 reads TGTGCCAGCAGTTTTAGCGCGACACACCAAGAGACCCAGTACTTC.

The sample holds many counts of this clonotype. The chain carries TRBV27 and TRBJ1-1; the D is unclear. V shed 6 bases and J shed 4 bases, with 12 bases lying between them. The CDR3 runs 13 residues. Germline V gene sequence: CDR1 MNHEY, CDR2 SMNVEV (reference sequence). DNA for the CDR3: TGTGCCAGCAGCGAGAGGCTTTCCACTGAAGCTTTCTTT. Translating gives CASSERLSTEAFF.